These T cell receptor beta chains were read from a single sample in a study of Ad26.COV2.S vaccination and SARS-CoV-2 variants. The assay was immunoSEQ multiplex PCR, and TCRdb's table has in-frame clones only and misses some. The sample contains more than 300,000 clones, 70% to 90% of which appear only once. This material consisted of peripheral blood, taken in a trial of Ad26.COV2.S vaccine versus placebo. Receptors originate from a person between 18 and 59 years old who received the Ad26.COV2.S COVID-19 vaccine or a placebo. CDR3s include the opening cysteine and the closing phenylalanine or tryptophan. The order of the fields is D gene, V gene, clone size, J gene, CDR3 DNA, CDR3 protein. The D gene is left open where the match is weak. Clone size is not always given. Where it is, it says once, few, many or a class for expanded clones.

>NA|TRBV28|NA|TRBJ1-1
TGTGCCAGCAGTCTGGGAGTGTCCGCCTCCTTAGCTTTCTTT
CASSLGVSASLAFF
>NA|TRBV5-1|many|TRBJ1-2
TGCGCCAGCAGCATAGGACAGCGAAATTATGGCTACACCTTC
CASSIGQRNYGYTF
>TRBD2|TRBV6-2/TRBV6-3|NA|TRBJ2-1
TGTGCCAGCAGTTACGGCGAGGGCGGGAGCAATGAGCAGTTCTTC
CASSYGEGGSNEQFF
>NA|TRBV6-2/TRBV6-3|once|TRBJ1-2
TGTGCCAGCAGTGAGACAGCTAACTATGGCTACACCTTC
CASSETANYGYTF
>NA|TRBV5-1|NA|TRBJ2-5
TGCGCCAGCAGCTTGGCGGTAGGGCAAGAGACCCAGTACTTC
CASSLAVGQETQYF
>NA|TRBV29-1|once|TRBJ2-7
TGCAGCGTTGAGGACAGTAACTACGAGCAGTACTTC
CSVEDSNYEQYF
>TRBD1|TRBV4-2|NA|TRBJ1-6
TGTGCCAGCAGCCAAGCAGCGGGACAGGGTGGCTCACCCCTCCACTTT
CASSQAAGQGGSPLHF
>NA|TRBV7-2|NA|TRBJ2-2
TGTGCCAGCAGCTTACCCGGGACGATCACCGGGGAGCTGTTTTTT
CASSLPGTITGELFF
>NA|TRBV25-1|NA|TRBJ2-7
TGTGCCAGCAACGAGGAATTTGAGCAGTACTTC
CASNEEFEQYF
>NA|TRBV12-3/TRBV12-4|once|TRBJ1-2
TGTGCCAGCGGCAGGCGGGGTATTCATGGCTACACCTTC
CASGRRGIHGYTF